The present T cell receptor (beta chain) was sequenced within a study of shared clonotypes between healthy human individuals. Study at large: A couple of women and a few men aged 18 to 49 served as donors.

Every subset had its genomic DNA shared out evenly among several immunoSEQ plates. Every unsorted PBMC PCR replicate was loaded with 300 to 350 ng DNA, 25,000 to 30,000 T cell genomes. TCRdb's table, derived via immunoSEQ multiplex PCR, lists solely in-frame clones and lacks some. The data contain fewer than 550,000 clones, around 79% of them singletons. CDR3 length equals 15 residues. The V gene's germline CDR1 is KGHSH and CDR2 LQKENI. Trimming left V 1 base short and J 4 bases short, with 11 bases between. Each donor was a Caucasian adult residing in Nashville, Tennessee. Sequenced sample: PBMCs. The V and J genes are TRBV18 and TRBJ1-3; D call uncertain. This clonotype was obtained from a woman aged 35 to 49 in good health. Some clones in this sample may be carry-over from other donors' samples. This CDR3 is CASSPLREAGNTIYF. CDR3 in DNA: TGTGCCAGCTCACCACTCCGTGAAGCAGGAAACACCATATATTTT.